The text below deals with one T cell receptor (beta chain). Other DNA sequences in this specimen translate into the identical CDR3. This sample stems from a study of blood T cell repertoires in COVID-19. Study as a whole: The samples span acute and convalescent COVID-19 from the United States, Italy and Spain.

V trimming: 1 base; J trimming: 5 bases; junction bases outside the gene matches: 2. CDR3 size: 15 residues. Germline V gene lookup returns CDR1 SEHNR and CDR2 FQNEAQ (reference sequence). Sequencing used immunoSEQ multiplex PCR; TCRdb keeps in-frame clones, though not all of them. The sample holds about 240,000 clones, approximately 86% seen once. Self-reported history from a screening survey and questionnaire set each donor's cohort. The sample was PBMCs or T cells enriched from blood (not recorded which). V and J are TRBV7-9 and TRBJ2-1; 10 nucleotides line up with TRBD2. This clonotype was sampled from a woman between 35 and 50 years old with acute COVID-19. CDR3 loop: CASSLVGLADNEQFF. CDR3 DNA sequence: TGTGCCAGCAGCTTAGTCGGACTAGCGGACAATGAGCAGTTCTTC.